The 6 T cell receptor beta chains below were found in one sample sequenced in a study of regulatory T cells in long-lasting Graves disease. Building the TCR beta libraries relied on iRepertoire HTBI primers, and CDR3 regions underwent Arm-PCR. TCRdb re-derived calls from the multiplex PCR reads in MiXCR, one entry per CDR3 protein. This table has approximately 400,000 distinct CDR3 sequences, roughly a quarter appearing once. Time point indicated: persistent/refractory GD, antithyroid drugs over 5 years with positive TRAb. RNA isolated from PBMCs was used to make the TCR library. The sample consisted of peripheral blood mononuclear cells (PBMCs), taken when the disease was refractory, from a patient treated with antithyroid drugs. The receptors derive from a female donor with Graves disease.

This clonotype has only a few counts. This chain links TRBV7-2 with TRBJ2-3; D remains ambiguous. This CDR3 region has 14 residues. Germline CDR1 reads SGHTA; CDR2 reads FQGNSA. V lost 1 base to trimming and J lost 0 bases, with 5 bases between them. CDR3 sequence: CASSLDGSTDTQYF. The CDR3 DNA reads TGTGCCAGCAGCTTAGATGGGAGCACAGATACGCAGTATTTT.

There are a few counts of this clonotype. V is TRBV6-5 and J is TRBJ1-1; 7 nucleotides match TRBD1. The germline V gene has CDR1 MNHEY and CDR2 SVGAGI. Trimming cost V 4 bases and J 1 base; bases outside gene matches: 6. This CDR3 region has 15 residues. The CDR3 region has the DNA TGTGCCAGCAGTTCCGCGGGACAGCGGAACACTGAAGCTTTCTTT. Translating gives CASSSAGQRNTEAFF.

This clonotype showed up many times. The CDR3 DNA follows: TGTGCCAGCAGCTCCCGCGGGGACAGGGACGAGCAGTACTTC. Its translation: CASSSRGDRDEQYF. V usage is TRBV7-9 and J usage is TRBJ2-7, with 9 bases identical to TRBD1. J gave up 5 bases and V 4 bases, and 6 bases lay outside the gene matches. CDR3 size: 14 residues. CDR1 and CDR2 from the germline V gene are SEHNR and FQNEAQ (reference sequence).

This clonotype was counted a single time. The chain uses TRBV19 and TRBJ1-3; no clear D. The ends were cut back, 4 bases at V and 0 bases at J, with 7 bases in the middle. The germline gives CDR1 LNHDA, CDR2 SQIVND (reference sequence). The CDR3 spans 14 residues. CDR3 in DNA: TGTGCCAGTAGTACAGTATCCTCTGGAAACACCATATATTTT. Translation: CASSTVSSGNTIYF.

This clonotype was picked up a small number of times. CDR3 region: CASSPREITAETQYF. The CDR3 DNA reads TGTGCCAGCTCACCCCGGGAAATTACGGCGGAGACCCAGTACTTC. This chain joins TRBV18 and TRBJ2-5; weak D call: TRBD2 (5 bases). Germline assignment: CDR1 KGHSH and CDR2 LQKENI. The germline V and J ends were trimmed by 3 bases and 5 bases, with 16 bases remaining between them. The CDR3 totals 15 residues.

This clonotype was seen a few times. The chain couples TRBV20-1 to TRBJ2-7, with 13 nucleotides matching TRBD2. Germline CDR1 reads DFQATT; CDR2 reads SNEGSKA (reference sequence). The CDR3 is made up of 13 amino acids. V gave up 6 bases and J gave up 4 bases; unmatched junction bases: 3. CDR3 protein: CSAATSGRYEQYF. CDR3 DNA: TGCAGTGCCGCGACTAGCGGGAGGTACGAGCAGTACTTC.